This record covers a single TCR beta chain. Its antigen is not identified. Distinct nucleotide sequences in the sample also encode this CDR3. The CDR3 is 13 residues long. V was trimmed by 0 bases and J by 10 bases, leaving 11 bases between them. Germline-derived CDR1 and CDR2 are SGDLS and YYNGEE. The assay was immunoSEQ multiplex PCR, and TCRdb's table has in-frame clones only and misses some. The table shows about 2.1 million clones, with around 93% occurring only once. CD45RO-negative CD8 cells positively selected for CCR7 made up the naive population, which excluded terminally differentiated effector memory CD45RA+ cells. These data originate in a study of shared clonotypes between healthy human individuals. Study outcomes and limitations: Across a handful of donors, naive CD4 shared 5% to 6%, naive CD8 approximately 3.5%, memory CD4 roughly 2.1%, memory CD8 0.35% to 0.5%.

The V gene is TRBV9, the J gene TRBJ2-1; TRBD2 is a possible D gene (5 bases). This sequence originates from a man aged 18 to 29 in good health. Some clones in this sample may be carry-over from other donors' samples. Sequenced sample: naive CD8+ T cells from PBMCs. CDR3 residues: CASSVGSSGEQFF. In nucleotides, the CDR3 is TGTGCCAGCAGCGTAGGGTCCTCGGGGGAGCAGTTCTTC. Combining the CDR3 with reference TRBV9 and TRBJ2-1 gives the whole variable domain DSGVTQTPKHLITATGQRVTLRCSPRSGDLSVYWYQQSLDQGLQFLIQYYNGEERAKGNILERFSAQQFPDLHSELNLSSLELGDSALYFCASSVGSSGEQFFGPGTRLTVL.